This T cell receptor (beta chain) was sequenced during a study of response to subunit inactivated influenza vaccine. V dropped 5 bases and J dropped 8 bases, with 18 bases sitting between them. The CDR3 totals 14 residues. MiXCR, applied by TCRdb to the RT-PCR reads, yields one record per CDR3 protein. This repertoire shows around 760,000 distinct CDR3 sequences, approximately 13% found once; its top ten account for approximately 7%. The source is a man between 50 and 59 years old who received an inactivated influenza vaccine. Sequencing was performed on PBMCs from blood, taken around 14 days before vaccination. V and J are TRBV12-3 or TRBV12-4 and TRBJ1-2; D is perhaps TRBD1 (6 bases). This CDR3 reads CASSPGGGRGGYTF. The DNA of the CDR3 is TGTGCCAGCAGTCCCGGGGGGGGGCGAGGGGGCTACACCTTC.